Each of the 21 T cell receptor beta chains below was sequenced from the same sample in a study of T cells in Graves' hyperthyroidism and ophthalmopathy. Amplified TCR beta CDR3 regions derived from RNA transcripts. Researchers ran a first-round RT-PCR on the TCR CDR3 using the HTBI primer set. TCRdb itself ran the multiplex PCR reads through MiXCR, one entry per CDR3 protein. The table includes about half a million distinct CDR3 sequences, approximately 22% detected once. What was sequenced was blood. The receptor source for this set is a woman in her 70s with Graves' ophthalmopathy.

This sequence joins TRBV5-6 and TRBJ1-2, with a possible D match to TRBD1 (6 bases). The ends were cut back, 1 base at V and 8 bases at J, with 30 bases in the middle. The CDR3 has 19 amino acids. CDR1 and CDR2 from the germline V gene are SGHDT and YYEEEE. Written as DNA, the CDR3 is TGTGCCAGCAGCTTGCCCTCGTCCCGACATACTGTGGGGGCAAAGGGCTACACCTTC. Its protein is CASSLPSSRHTVGAKGYTF. Looking up the rest from reference TRBV5-6 and TRBJ1-2 gives the full variable domain: DAGVTQSPTHLIKTRGQQVTLRCSPKSGHDTVSWYQQALGQGPQFIFQYYEEEERQRGNFPDRFSGHQFPNYSSELNVNALLLGDSALYLCASSLPSSRHTVGAKGYTFGSGTRLTVV.

The J gene is TRBJ2-2, the V gene TRBV4-2; D remains unclear. The CDR3 is 15 amino acids. Germline V gene sequence: CDR1 LGHNA, CDR2 YNFKEQ. Trimming took off 2 bases at V and 7 bases at J, with 14 bases between the two ends. CDR3 DNA sequence: TGTGCCAGCAGCCAAACAGTCCGTGGAGACGGGGAGCTGTTTTTT. Protein product: CASSQTVRGDGELFF.

This clonotype has a handful of counts. The J gene is TRBJ1-1, the V gene TRBV2, with D maybe TRBD1 (6 bases). Germline CDR1 SNHLY, CDR2 FYNNEI. Trimming removed 10 bases at V and 4 bases at J, with 16 bases between. The CDR3 spans 13 residues. CDR3 DNA sequence: TGTGCCAAAGACGGAGGGGGGATCACTGAAGCTTTCTTT. Translating gives CAKDGGGITEAFF.

This chain uses TRBV9 with TRBJ2-1, with 8 nucleotides matching TRBD2. V trimming: 3 bases; J trimming: 15 bases; junction bases outside the gene matches: 8. CDR1 is SGDLS and CDR2 is YYNGEE in the germline V gene. The CDR3 contains 12 residues. The CDR3 loop is CASSGTGTSMFF. As DNA, the CDR3 is TGTGCCAGCAGCGGGACCGGGACTAGTATGTTCTTC. The whole variable domain, filled in from reference TRBV9 and TRBJ2-1, reads DSGVTQTPKHLITATGQRVTLRCSPRSGDLSVYWYQQSLDQGLQFLIQYYNGEERAKGNILERFSAQQFPDLHSELNLSSLELGDSALYFCASSGTGTSMFFGPGTRLTVL.

This clonotype was seen many times. The chain has TRBV2 and TRBJ1-5; 7 positions agree with TRBD1. After removal of 9 bases from V and 5 bases from J, the junction contained 7 bases not matched to a gene. The CDR3 covers 13 residues. Germline V gene data show CDR1 as SNHLY and CDR2 as FYNNEI. The CDR3: CASGDSRYQPQHF. The CDR3 bases are TGTGCCAGTGGGGACAGCCGCTATCAGCCCCAGCATTTT.

This clonotype was detected many times. The chain employs TRBV12-3 or TRBV12-4 and TRBJ1-1; no reliable D call. This CDR3 is built from 13 residues. V lost 1 base to trimming and J lost 7 bases, with 10 bases between them. CDR3 region: CASSLGGANEAFF. In nucleotides, the CDR3 is TGTGCCAGCAGTTTAGGGGGAGCTAATGAAGCTTTCTTT.

This rearrangement joins TRBV11-3 to TRBJ1-1; no firm D call. Germline CDR1 SGHNT, CDR2 YENEEA. The ends were cut back, 3 bases at V and 7 bases at J, with 15 bases in the middle. CDR3 length: 14 residues. CDR3 sequence: CASSLGRHDREAFF. The CDR3 coding sequence is TGTGCCAGCAGCTTGGGCAGACACGACCGTGAAGCTTTCTTT.

This clonotype was recorded a few times. The chain carries TRBV7-9 and TRBJ2-7; 8 bases align to TRBD1. The V gene's germline CDR1 is SEHNR and CDR2 FQNEAQ (reference sequence). The V and J ends lost 5 bases and 2 bases, in that order; junction bases with no gene match: 11. The CDR3 has 16 amino acids. The CDR3 nucleotides are TGTGCCAGCAGCGCGACCGGACAGGGAGCTACCTACGAGCAGTACTTC. Translation: CASSATGQGATYEQYF. The whole variable domain, remainder taken from reference TRBV7-9 and TRBJ2-7, is DTGVSQNPRHKITKRGQNVTFRCDPISEHNRLYWYRQTLGQGPEFLTYFQNEAQLEKSRLLSDRFSAERPKGSFSTLEIQRTEQGDSAMYLCASSATGQGATYEQYFGPGTRLTVT.

This clonotype was detected a few times. The chain combines TRBV27 with TRBJ1-2; D is possibly TRBD1 (5 bases). The V gene lost 3 bases and the J gene lost 7 bases, with 12 bases spanning the gap. The germline V gene encodes CDR1 MNHEY and CDR2 SMNVEV (reference sequence). This CDR3 is 13 amino acids long. CDR3 DNA sequence: TGTGCCAGCAGTTTGTTCCAGGGTGGTGGCTACACCTTC. Encoded protein: CASSLFQGGGYTF.

This rearrangement joins TRBV20-1 to TRBJ2-2; D perhaps matches TRBD1 (6 bases). Trimming pared 3 bases from V and 5 bases from J, leaving 10 bases between. The CDR3 runs 13 residues. Per germline, CDR1 DFQATT and CDR2 SNEGSKA (reference sequence). CDR3 sequence: CSARTGGTGELFF. The CDR3, as DNA: TGCAGTGCTAGGACAGGCGGGACCGGGGAGCTGTTTTTT.

This clonotype was seen a few times. This rearrangement joins TRBV19 to TRBJ2-1, with D possibly matching TRBD1 (6 bases). Germline V CDR1 and CDR2: LNHDA, SQIVND (reference sequence). V was cut by 0 bases and J by 9 bases, with 15 bases left in between. The CDR3 has 15 amino acids. CDR3 sequence reads: CASSIDGVRGVEQFF. The DNA of the CDR3 is TGTGCCAGTAGTATAGATGGGGTCAGGGGCGTTGAGCAGTTCTTC.

V usage is TRBV11-2 and J usage is TRBJ2-5; D unresolved. CDR3 length: 14 amino acids. Germline CDR1 and CDR2: SGHAT and FQNNGV. V was cut by 5 bases and J by 5 bases, with 15 bases left in between. Here the CDR3 reads CASSLLWGSETQYF. CDR3 in DNA: TGTGCCAGCAGCCTACTATGGGGTTCGGAGACCCAGTACTTC.

This clonotype was seen more than once but under ten times. The chain employs TRBV18 and TRBJ1-1; the D gene is possibly TRBD1 (5 bases). V gave up 3 bases and J gave up 0 bases, with 14 bases separating them. Germline lookup yields CDR1 KGHSH and CDR2 LQKENI. The CDR3 extends over 16 amino acids. The CDR3 loop reads CASSPPSGGMNTEAFF. The CDR3 DNA is TGTGCCAGCTCACCCCCGTCGGGGGGTATGAACACTGAAGCTTTCTTT.

This clonotype showed up just a few times. This rearrangement joins TRBV12-3 or TRBV12-4 to TRBJ1-2; D unclear. Trimming left V 10 bases short and J 1 base short, with 16 bases between. There are 14 residues in the CDR3. The CDR3 here is CATSAGGFNYGYTF. The CDR3 bases are TGTGCCACTTCGGCGGGAGGGTTTAACTATGGCTACACCTTC.

This clonotype was found many times. This chain joins TRBV12-3 or TRBV12-4 and TRBJ1-1; 7 nucleotides line up with TRBD1. V gave up 3 bases and J gave up 4 bases; unmatched junction bases: 2. The CDR3 totals 13 residues. For the CDR3, the DNA is TGTGCCAGCAGTTTTCGACAGGGCACTGAAGCTTTCTTT. The encoded protein is CASSFRQGTEAFF.

A few counts support this clonotype. CDR3 sequence: CASSGTDSSYGYTF. The DNA of the CDR3 is TGTGCCAGCAGCGGAACCGACAGCTCCTATGGCTACACCTTC. The chain has TRBV7-9 and TRBJ1-2; tentatively, D is TRBD1 (5 bases). Germline CDR1 is SEHNR and CDR2 is FQNEAQ (reference sequence). V lost 5 bases and J lost 4, with 14 bases in between. The CDR3 totals 14 residues.

This clonotype occurred a few times. V gene TRBV30 combines with J gene TRBJ2-3, with D possibly matching TRBD2 (7 bases). Trimming took off 2 bases at V and 3 bases at J, with 18 bases between the two ends. Germline V gene data show CDR1 as GTSNPN and CDR2 as SVGIG (reference sequence). The CDR3 covers 16 residues. The CDR3 DNA follows: TGTGCCTGGAGTCGGGGGCTAGCGGAAAAGACAGATACGCAGTATTTT. This sequence encodes CAWSRGLAEKTDTQYF.

Ten or more counts support this clonotype. The rearrangement uses TRBV3-1 and TRBJ1-1; D gene ambiguous. Per the germline V gene, CDR1 is LGHDT and CDR2 is YNNKEL (reference sequence). Trimming left V 10 bases short and J 6 bases short, with 12 bases between. The length of the CDR3 is 11 residues. The CDR3 DNA reads as TGTGCCACAGAAGGCAACGCTGAAGCTTTCTTT. Translation gives CATEGNAEAFF.

The sample holds many counts of this clonotype. V is TRBV28 and J is TRBJ1-1; a possible D gene is TRBD1 (5 bases). With 5 bases removed from V and 6 bases from J, the gap between germline ends came to 13 bases. CDR1 MDHEN and CDR2 SYDVKM come from the germline V gene. The CDR3 is made up of 13 amino acids. The CDR3 is CASSNGGSAEAFF. The CDR3 DNA follows: TGTGCCAGCAGTAACGGGGGTAGCGCTGAAGCTTTCTTT.

The chain uses TRBV15 and TRBJ1-4; 7 nucleotides line up with TRBD1. CDR1 is LNHNV, CDR2 YYDKDF, per germline (reference sequence). The length of the CDR3 is 14 residues. Trimming took 3 bases from V and 4 from J; bases not matched to a gene: 2. The CDR3 protein is CATSRDRINEKLFF. The CDR3, as DNA: TGTGCCACCAGCAGGGACAGGATTAATGAAAAACTGTTTTTT.

The chain carries TRBV30 and TRBJ2-1; D possibly corresponds to TRBD2 (7 bases). Trimming removed 1 base from V and 7 bases from J, with 14 bases in between. Germline V gene data show CDR1 as GTSNPN and CDR2 as SVGIG (reference sequence). There are 14 residues in the CDR3. CDR3 in DNA: TGTGCCTGGAGTGGGGGGGGGCGCAATAATGAGCAGTTCTTC. Translating it yields CAWSGGGRNNEQFF.